This paragraph reports one T cell receptor (beta chain). This sample was taken from a study of shared clonotypes between healthy human individuals. In the study overall: Three plates each covered CD4 naive and memory; CD8 naive two, CD8 memory one.

DNA at 150 to 250 ng, about 30,000 T cell genomes, went into sorted-subset replicate PCRs. Sequencing was performed with immunoSEQ multiplex PCR; in TCRdb, only in-frame clones are kept and a portion is missing. The sample records approximately 2,000,000 clones, 85% to 95% being singletons. There were only Caucasian adults among the donors, and all lived in Nashville, Tennessee. The sequenced sample consisted of naive CD4+ T cells from PBMCs. Regarding subset: CD45RA+ positively selected. This sequence originates from a man younger than 35 in good health. Some clones in this sample may be carry-over from other donors' samples.

The CDR3 protein is CASRPPRGPNTEAFF. Here the CDR3 DNA reads TGTGCCAGCAGACCCCCCCGGGGCCCGAACACTGAAGCTTTCTTT. This sequence joins TRBV6-5 and TRBJ1-1, with D possibly TRBD1 on 5 matching bases. Trimming took off 6 bases at V and 1 base at J, with 15 bases between the two ends. Germline CDR1 MNHEY, CDR2 SVGAGI. The CDR3 has 15 residues.